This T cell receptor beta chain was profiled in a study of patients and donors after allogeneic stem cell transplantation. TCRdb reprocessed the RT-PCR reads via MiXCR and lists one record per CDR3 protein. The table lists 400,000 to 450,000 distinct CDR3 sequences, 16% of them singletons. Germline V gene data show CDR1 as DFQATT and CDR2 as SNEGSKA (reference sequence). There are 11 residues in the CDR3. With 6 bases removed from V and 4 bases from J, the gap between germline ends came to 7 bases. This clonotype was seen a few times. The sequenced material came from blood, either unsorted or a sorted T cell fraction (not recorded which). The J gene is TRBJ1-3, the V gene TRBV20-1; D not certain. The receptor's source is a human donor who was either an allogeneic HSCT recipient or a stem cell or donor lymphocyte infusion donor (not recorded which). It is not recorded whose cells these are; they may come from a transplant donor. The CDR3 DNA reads TGCAGTGCAGGCAGCGGAAACACCATATATTTT. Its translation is CSAGSGNTIYF.